These 20 T cell receptor beta chains were sequenced from one sample in a study of patients and donors after allogeneic stem cell transplantation. Each CDR3 protein gets one entry after TCRdb re-called the RT-PCR reads with MiXCR. The top ten clones hold under 14% of a sample with about 210,000 distinct CDR3 sequences, around two fifths of them seen once. The sequenced material came from blood, either unsorted or a sorted T cell fraction (not recorded which). Every receptor here comes from a human donor who was either an allogeneic HSCT recipient or a stem cell or donor lymphocyte infusion donor (not recorded which). It is not recorded whose cells these are; they may come from a transplant donor.

The rearrangement links TRBV20-1 to TRBJ1-2; weak D call: TRBD1 (5 bases). Looked up from germline, CDR1 is DFQATT and CDR2 is SNEGSKA (reference sequence). V was pared by 1 base and J by 3 bases, with 15 bases between. The CDR3 sequence is 15 residues long. The CDR3 region is CSARAWGNTHYGYTF. The CDR3 DNA reads as TGCAGTGCTAGAGCCTGGGGGAACACCCACTATGGCTACACCTTC.

The chain joins TRBV5-5 to TRBJ1-5, with D possibly matching TRBD1 (6 bases). The CDR3 runs 16 residues. The V end was cut by 2 bases, the J end by 0 bases, with 12 bases between. CDR1 is SGHKS and CDR2 is YYEKEE in the germline V gene (reference sequence). The CDR3 nucleotides read TGTGCCAGCAGCTTTGGGACACCCTATAGCAATCAGCCCCAGCATTTT. The encoded protein is CASSFGTPYSNQPQHF.

This clonotype has a single count. The chain combines TRBV29-1 with TRBJ2-7, with D possibly being TRBD2 (5 bases). The germline V gene encodes CDR1 SQVTM and CDR2 ANQGSEA. V was clipped by 4 bases and J by 6 bases, with 13 bases between them. The CDR3 extends over 12 amino acids. DNA of the CDR3: TGCAGCGTTGGTAACCCACGGGGCGAGCAGTACTTC. Protein product: CSVGNPRGEQYF.

This chain uses TRBV27 with TRBJ2-7; D call uncertain. The V and J ends lost 3 bases and 0 bases respectively, with 6 bases between them. The length of the CDR3 is 13 residues. CDR1 is MNHEY and CDR2 is SMNVEV in the germline V gene (reference sequence). The CDR3 region is CASSLRPSYEQYF. The CDR3 DNA is TGTGCCAGCAGTTTGCGGCCCTCCTACGAGCAGTACTTC.

This clonotype came up a few times. The genes are TRBV6-5 and TRBJ2-4; D remains unclear. With 0 bases removed from V and 6 bases from J, the gap between germline ends came to 12 bases. Germline-derived CDR1 and CDR2 are MNHEY and SVGAGI. CDR3 length: 15 amino acids. CDR3 in DNA: TGTGCCAGCAGTTACTCGACCCCCGGTGGAAACATTCAGTACTTC. Translated, it gives CASSYSTPGGNIQYF.

A single count supports this clonotype. The rearrangement uses TRBV25-1 and TRBJ1-3; TRBD1 might be the D (5 bases). The CDR3 has 15 amino acids. Germline loops: CDR1 MGHDK, CDR2 SYGVNS. The V and J ends lost 1 base and 2 bases respectively, with 9 bases between them. The CDR3 coding sequence is TGTGCCAGCAGTGAATTTTGGGGCGCTGGAAACACCATATATTTT. Protein: CASSEFWGAGNTIYF.

The chain combines TRBV30 with TRBJ1-6; 7 nucleotides match TRBD1. After removal of 4 bases from V and 6 bases from J, the junction contained 3 bases not matched to a gene. CDR1 and CDR2 (germline): GTSNPN, SVGIG (reference sequence). The CDR3 length is 13 residues. The CDR3 loop is CAWTGQFNSPLHF. CDR3 DNA sequence: TGTGCCTGGACGGGACAGTTTAATTCACCCCTCCACTTT.

This clonotype has more than one count but fewer than ten. The chain links TRBV7-9 to TRBJ1-1; D remains ambiguous. This CDR3 has 12 amino acids. The germline V and J ends were trimmed by 5 bases and 6 bases, with 10 bases remaining between them. Germline V gene data show CDR1 as SEHNR and CDR2 as FQNEAQ (reference sequence). CDR3 amino acids: CASSQAHPEAFF. DNA of the CDR3: TGTGCCAGCAGCCAGGCGCACCCTGAAGCTTTCTTT.

This clonotype has only a few counts. The V and J genes are TRBV9 and TRBJ1-2; D is possibly TRBD1 (6 bases). Trimming left V 4 bases short and J 3 bases short, with 13 bases between. This CDR3 is 14 amino acids long. The germline gives CDR1 SGDLS, CDR2 YYNGEE. The CDR3 is CASSSRGGYYGYTF. CDR3 DNA: TGTGCCAGCAGCTCCCGAGGGGGTTACTATGGCTACACCTTC.

This clonotype was observed a few times. This rearrangement joins TRBV28 to TRBJ2-7; 7 positions match TRBD1. Losses at the gene ends were 4 bases for V and 2 bases for J; bases not matched to a gene: 2. The CDR3 totals 13 residues. Germline values: CDR1 MDHEN, CDR2 SYDVKM. CDR3 DNA: TGTGCCAGCAGTTCGGGACAGACCTACGAGCAGTACTTC. Amino acids: CASSSGQTYEQYF.

The gene calls are TRBV5-4 and TRBJ2-3; 8 bases are a match to TRBD2. CDR3 length equals 14 residues. V lost 2 bases and J lost 8; bases outside the gene matches: 7. The germline gives CDR1 SGHNT, CDR2 YYREEE (reference sequence). The CDR3 DNA is TGTGCCAGCAGCTTATCTCGGGGGGGCCTTACGCAGTATTTT. Translation gives CASSLSRGGLTQYF.

This clonotype has only a few counts. This chain joins TRBV5-5 and TRBJ1-5; weak D call: TRBD1 (5 bases). This CDR3 comprises 15 residues. V lost 2 bases and J 0 bases, leaving 9 bases between the germline ends. Germline CDR1 reads SGHKS; CDR2 reads YYEKEE (reference sequence). This CDR3 reads CASSFGHSSNQPQHF. CDR3 sequence (DNA): TGTGCCAGCAGCTTCGGACATAGTAGCAATCAGCCCCAGCATTTT.

The chain links TRBV9 to TRBJ1-2; the D is unclear. The germline V and J ends were trimmed by 0 bases and 6 bases, with 6 bases remaining between them. This CDR3 region has 12 residues. Germline assignment: CDR1 SGDLS and CDR2 YYNGEE. CDR3: CASSVGVDGYTF. The DNA for the CDR3 is TGTGCCAGCAGCGTAGGGGTTGATGGCTACACCTTC.

This chain connects TRBV5-1 to TRBJ1-2; D gene ambiguous. Germline V lookup: CDR1 SGHRS, CDR2 YFSETQ. The CDR3 spans 14 residues. V lost 6 bases, J lost 4 bases, and 16 bases lay in between. The CDR3 bases are TGCGCCAGCACTCTGGAGTCCCGAGGCTATGGCTACACCTTC. This codes for CASTLESRGYGYTF.

This rearrangement joins TRBV12-3 or TRBV12-4 to TRBJ1-5; no firm D call. Trimming removed 3 bases from V and 6 bases from J, with 12 bases in between. The CDR3 contains 14 residues. As DNA, the CDR3 is TGTGCCAGCAGTTTGTTCGCGGGGAGTCAGCCCCAGCATTTT. Translating it yields CASSLFAGSQPQHF.

The V gene is TRBV12-3 or TRBV12-4, the J gene TRBJ1-1; D is uncertain. Trimming took 2 bases from V and 9 from J, leaving 7 bases between them. This CDR3 has 11 amino acids. Here the CDR3 reads CASSLSEKAFF. The CDR3 DNA is TGTGCCAGCAGTTTAAGTGAAAAAGCTTTCTTT.

The rearrangement joins TRBV29-1 to TRBJ2-1; either TRBD1 or TRBD2 may fit D (6 bases each). The length of the CDR3 is 14 residues. Germline CDR1 SQVTM, CDR2 ANQGSEA. Trimming took off 7 bases at V and 8 bases at J, with 21 bases between the two ends. In nucleotides, the CDR3 is TGCAGCGCCCCCTCCTTCGACAGGAGGGATGAGCAGTTCTTC. The encoded protein is CSAPSFDRRDEQFF.

The rearrangement links TRBV7-2 to TRBJ2-2; D gene unclear. The V end lost 3 bases, the J end lost 7 bases, and 6 bases lay between the germline ends. Germline CDR1 is SGHTA and CDR2 is FQGNSA. The CDR3 is made up of 12 amino acids. In DNA form, the CDR3 reads TGTGCCAGCAGCTTCGTAATCGGGGAGCTGTTTTTT. Encoded protein: CASSFVIGELFF.

The genes are TRBV5-5 and TRBJ1-6; D not resolved. Looked up from germline, CDR1 is SGHKS and CDR2 is YYEKEE (reference sequence). Between the trimmed V and J ends, which lost 2 bases and 8 bases, there was a span of 14 bases. The CDR3 runs to 15 residues. The chain's CDR3 is CASSFGVRKDSPLHF. The CDR3 nucleotides read TGTGCCAGCAGCTTCGGGGTCCGGAAGGATTCACCCCTCCACTTT.

V gene TRBV15 combines with J gene TRBJ2-5; D not certain. Per the germline V gene, CDR1 is LNHNV and CDR2 is YYDKDF (reference sequence). CDR3 size: 12 residues. The V gene lost 1 base and the J gene lost 10 bases, with 10 bases spanning the gap. The CDR3 DNA is TGTGCCACCAGCAGAGTTAGAGATGACCAGTACTTC. This translates into CATSRVRDDQYF.